One T cell receptor (beta chain) is described in this entry. Its antigen is unknown. Base qualities are not recorded, but no much larger clone differs from it by a single base. The cohort consisted of 650 to 700 healthy bone marrow donors. Cohort members were all nominally healthy when sampled, although unrecorded immune exposures were likely present. The donor tested CMV seropositive, placing the donor among the roughly 300 seropositive members of the cohort. Each donor provided a peripheral blood sample, and peripheral blood mononuclear cells were used for TCR beta sequencing. Genomic DNA was extracted from the blood cell samples with the Qiagen DNeasy Blood Extraction Kit. The CDR3 runs 14 residues from the cysteine to the phenylalanine. The sequence is cut down to CDR3 DNA, 42 bases in frame from base 1. For this chain, trimming is 3 bases at the V end and 8 bases at the J end, and the number of junction bases without a gene match is 5. CDR1 and CDR2 are drawn from the germline V gene: MDHEN, SYDVKM.

The data originate from a study of cytomegalovirus exposure and HLA in healthy donors (TCRdb year 2017). A note on the overall study: According to an earlier analysis of around 600 of the donors, roughly 180 million T cells yielded 120 million or so unique TCR beta sequences and roughly 280 Gb of sequence data. Roughly 300 gigabases of sequencing data and 70 million to 100 million unique TCR sequences made up an early release that covered approximately 620 HLA-typed donors. The genetic ancestry cluster associated with self-reported Caucasian donors included over 65% of the 300 to 450 genotyped donors. The aim of the study was to test whether cataloging public T cell receptors could identify signatures of past pathogen exposure. The study profiled the T cell repertoires of more than 500 subjects by immunosequencing and related them to cytomegalovirus serostatus. Besides the first cohort of 550 to 750 subjects, a separate validation cohort made up of 120 or so different subjects was used. To predict cytomegalovirus infection status, the study brought together high-throughput TCR immunosequencing, statistical association of individual TCRs with disease status, and machine learning. A later analysis re-examined previously published TCR beta repertoires from roughly 720 donors and added high-resolution HLA genotyping to investigate patterns of TCR occurrence. Rather than drawing on any new phenotypic data, the later analysis identified candidate immune exposures from TCR beta sequences and the way those sequences occurred across donors. To decide whether each TCR beta V gene segment behaved as functional or pseudogenic, an earlier analysis of fewer than 750 of the donors relied on high-throughput TCR beta sequencing. Donor age, sex, ethnicity and CMV serostatus were collected together with the repertoire data. A later genetic analysis used genome-wide SNP genotypes for about 65% of the roughly 670 donors, treating that subset as a discovery cohort. Every discovery cohort repertoire had been produced on one sequencing platform. Class I and class II HLA loci were covered by the typing at four-digit resolution. The number of donors typed differed by locus, with 629-630 for A, B, C, DRB1 and DQB1, roughly 520 for DQA1, 600 to 610 for DPA1, and 472 for DPB1. Because of strong linkage in the cohort, roughly five DR-DQ haplotypes were treated as single units for association and clustering. Among 398 genotyped donors of the cohort, an average of about 240,000 unique TCR beta nucleotide sequences were sequenced per donor, roughly 18% of them non-productive. The paper's findings and limits, for the study overall: Linkage disequilibrium might explain the correlated functional status among segregating V segments, but an unknown experimental factor could not be excluded. Fewer than 20 rarely observed V segments, including chromosome 9 orphons, were excluded from the earlier analysis of a few hundred of the donors because counts were too low. Several of the top co-occurrence clusters appeared to be linked to parvovirus B19, influenza, CMV and Epstein-Barr virus, according to a later analysis. Broadly in line with IMGT annotations, most TCR beta V segments showed up in productive rearrangements about 90% or about 30% of the time in an earlier analysis of around 600 of the donors. In a later analysis, 16,951 TCR beta sequences were associated with specific HLA alleles at a false discovery rate of 0.05. Most TCR sequences were observed very rarely across donors, whereas some public TCRs were present in many individuals. A further reported finding was that TCR beta sequences accurately predicted the HLA-A and HLA-B alleles for most subjects in the first cohort. An association between a missense DCLRE1C variant and V-gene and J-gene trimming of TCR beta chains was found in a later genetic analysis and replicated in an independent cohort. HLA typing was unavailable for some donors at each locus, so association tests used only the typed subset. When HLA alleles, especially DR and DQ, strongly co-occurred, TCR associations were difficult to assign to individual alleles. In a later analysis, TCR association rates were found to vary across HLA loci, with the most associated TCRs seen for DRB1 alleles and the fewest for HLA-C alleles. This cohort had only TCR beta chains sequenced, and the lack of alpha or paired-chain data limited which features could be detected. The sequencing pipeline was judged likely to have produced a cluster of highly shared sequence variants as a technical artifact. Compared with equally common non-associated chains, HLA-associated TCR beta chains in a later analysis were more clonally expanded and had lower generation probabilities. In both the original and validation cohorts, the classifier was reported to diagnose cytomegalovirus status with high specificity and sensitivity. The authors suggested that the approach could potentially be generalized to other disease states and immunological phenotypes. Some IMGT-functional V segments, including TRBV6-2 and TRBV6-3, could not be distinguished by the 87-base-pair reads and were therefore excluded. Most CMV-associated TCR beta chains appeared to be HLA-restricted in a later analysis, and the HLA associations seemed to be driven largely by CMV exposure. In the study, about 150 TCR beta chains were listed as associated with cytomegalovirus. According to a later genetic analysis, donors in an Asian-associated ancestry cluster had fewer N-insertions in productive TCRs than the approximately 690-donor mean. Sequencing depth was assumed to be roughly uniform across donors in the presence/absence analyses, though that assumption may not hold. A few of the identified cytomegalovirus-associated TCR beta chains were confirmed in vitro to be specific for cytomegalovirus antigens. For the cohort, immune exposure information was limited to CMV serostatus.

Receptor amplification or capture employed the immunoSEQ multiplex PCR assay. A mixture of 60 forward primers for TCR Vbeta segments and 13 reverse primers for TCR Jbeta segments was used in the multiplex PCR. The CDR3 region of rearranged TCR beta genes was amplified from genomic DNA by a multiplex PCR assay. Amplified TCR beta libraries were sequenced as 87-base-pair reads on the Illumina HiSeq System. The authors' pipeline ran thus. A later analysis tallied around 87 million unique TCR beta chains across the 666 repertoires, and approximately 12 million of those chains were shared by two or more donors. To remove PCR and sequencing errors, raw reads were error-corrected and collapsed into unique sequences using a nearest-neighbor algorithm that merged closely related sequences. Alignment of CDR3 sequences to IMGT reference sequences was used to assign V, D and J gene segments. Each retained sequence needed at least a six-nucleotide match to both a V gene segment and a J gene segment. A rearrangement counted as productive if the CDR3 had no stop codons and remained in frame with V and J, and every other rearrangement counted as non-productive. CDR3 was defined by IMGT convention, running from the second conserved V-encoded cysteine to the conserved J-encoded phenylalanine. The earlier analysis of around 640 of the donors excluded sequences that lacked an unambiguous match to a single V gene segment. An earlier analysis of 587 of the donors called V segments functional above 56.7% productive rearrangements and segregating when the between-donor standard deviation exceeded 5%. To diagnose cytomegalovirus status from the catalog of TCR beta chain sequences, a statistical classification framework was built. A later analysis assigned V and J genes by comparing TCR nucleotide sequences with IMGT/GENE-DB human TR gene sequences. In a later analysis, CDR3 sequences and most-parsimonious VDJ recombination scenarios were assigned using the TCRdist pipeline. In a later analysis, each TCR beta chain was defined by its CDR3 amino acid sequence together with its V-gene family, and reads without a unique V-gene family were excluded. As a way to deal with suspected cross-contamination and a sequencing artifact, a later analysis dropped approximately 570 nucleotide sequences that were highly shared and had low generation probability. In a later analysis, a clonal expansion index was calculated for each public chain from normalized within-repertoire ranks of inferred template counts. In a later analysis, generation probabilities were computed using a VDJ recombination model fitted to out-of-frame rearrangements, and the results were checked against IGoR. Hypergeometric tests were used in a later analysis to score TCR-TCR, TCR-HLA and TCR-CMV co-occurrence, with a repertoire-size bias correction applied to the TCR pairs. A later analysis estimated false discovery rates by permuting HLA or CMV assignments 20 times. In a later analysis, co-occurring TCRs were grouped using DBSCAN, and TCRdist sequence similarity was added for clustering within HLA-allele-positive subsets. For co-occurrence clustering, repertoires with fewer than 30,000 or more than 120,000 public chains were excluded, along with 4 to 6 repertoires with anomalous nucleotide sharing. Imported from immuneACCESS, the table was reduced by TCRdb to in-frame sequences with V and J called. These copies leave out some clones; in studies compared against another copy, an unresolved V gene accounts for under half, and the cause of the remainder is not known. The V and J calls and clone size were taken over from that table, and D and trimming were inferred from the DNA. This sample gives nearly 100,000 clones in total; 76% of them show up just once. The leading ten clones occupy 15% to 20% of the sample.

The TCR sequence derives from a woman between 55 and 75 years old in good health and CMV-seropositive. This sequence uses TRBV28 and TRBJ1-2; TRBD1 aligns with 11 central bases. Material for sequencing was PBMCs. The DNA reads as follows: TGTGCCAGCAGTTTGCGGACAGGGGGCAGGGGCTACACCTTC. Its coded protein is CASSLRTGGRGYTF.